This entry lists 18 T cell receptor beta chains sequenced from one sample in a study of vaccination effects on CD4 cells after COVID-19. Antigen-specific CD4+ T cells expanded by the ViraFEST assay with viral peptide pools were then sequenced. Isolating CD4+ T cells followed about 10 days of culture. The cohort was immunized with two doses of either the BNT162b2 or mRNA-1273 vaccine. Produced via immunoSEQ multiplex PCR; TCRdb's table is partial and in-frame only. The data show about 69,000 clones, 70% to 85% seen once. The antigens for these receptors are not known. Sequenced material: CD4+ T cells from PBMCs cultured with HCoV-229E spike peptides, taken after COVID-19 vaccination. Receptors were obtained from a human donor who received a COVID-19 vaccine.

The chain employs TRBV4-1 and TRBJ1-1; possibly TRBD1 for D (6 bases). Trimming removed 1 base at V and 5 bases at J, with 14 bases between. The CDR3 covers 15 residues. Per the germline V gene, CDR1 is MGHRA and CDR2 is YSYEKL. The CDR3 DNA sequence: TGCGCCAGCAGCCAAGGTAGGGGGGGGCAAACTGAAGCTTTCTTT. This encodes CASSQGRGGQTEAFF.

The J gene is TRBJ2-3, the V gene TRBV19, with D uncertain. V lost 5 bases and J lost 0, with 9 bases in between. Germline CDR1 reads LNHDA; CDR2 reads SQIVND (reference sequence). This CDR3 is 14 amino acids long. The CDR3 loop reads CASSPTASTDTQYF. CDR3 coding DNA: TGTGCCAGTAGTCCAACCGCTAGCACAGATACGCAGTATTTT.

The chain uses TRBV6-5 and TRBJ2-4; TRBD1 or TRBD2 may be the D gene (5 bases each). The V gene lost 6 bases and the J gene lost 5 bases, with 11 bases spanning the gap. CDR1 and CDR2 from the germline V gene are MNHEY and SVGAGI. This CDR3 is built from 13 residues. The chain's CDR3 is CASRLRGENIQYF. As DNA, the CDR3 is TGTGCCAGCAGACTGAGGGGTGAAAACATTCAGTACTTC.

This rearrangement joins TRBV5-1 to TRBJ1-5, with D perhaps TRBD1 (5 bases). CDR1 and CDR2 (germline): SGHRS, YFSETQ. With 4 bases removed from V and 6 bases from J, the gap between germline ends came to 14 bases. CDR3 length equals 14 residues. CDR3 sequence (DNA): TGCGCCAGCAGCCCGCGGGGGGTTGGTCAGCCCCAGCATTTT. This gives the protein CASSPRGVGQPQHF.

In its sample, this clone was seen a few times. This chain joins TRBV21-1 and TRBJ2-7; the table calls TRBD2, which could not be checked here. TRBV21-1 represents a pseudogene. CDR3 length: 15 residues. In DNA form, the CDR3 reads TGTGCCAGCAGCAATTTTGGCGGGCAGCCCTACGAGCAGTACGTC. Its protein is CASSNFGGQPYEQYV.

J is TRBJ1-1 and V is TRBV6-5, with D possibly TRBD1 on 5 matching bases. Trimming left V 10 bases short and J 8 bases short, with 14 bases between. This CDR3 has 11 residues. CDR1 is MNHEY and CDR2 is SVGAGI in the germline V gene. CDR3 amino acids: CATTGLMEAFF. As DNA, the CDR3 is TGTGCCACCACAGGTTTGATGGAAGCTTTCTTT.

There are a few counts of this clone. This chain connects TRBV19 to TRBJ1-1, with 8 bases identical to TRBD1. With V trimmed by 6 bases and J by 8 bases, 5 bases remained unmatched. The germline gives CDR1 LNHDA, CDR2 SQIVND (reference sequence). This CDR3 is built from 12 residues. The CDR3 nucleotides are TGTGCCAGTAGCGGACAGGGAGGCGAAGCTTTCTTT. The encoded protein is CASSGQGGEAFF.

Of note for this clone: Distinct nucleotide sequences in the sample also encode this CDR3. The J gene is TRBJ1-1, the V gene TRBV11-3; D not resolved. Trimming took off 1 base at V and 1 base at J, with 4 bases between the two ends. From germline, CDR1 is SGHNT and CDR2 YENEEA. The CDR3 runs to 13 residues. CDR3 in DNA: TGTGCCAGCAGCTTAGGAGGGAACACTGAAGCTTTCTTT. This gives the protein CASSLGGNTEAFF.

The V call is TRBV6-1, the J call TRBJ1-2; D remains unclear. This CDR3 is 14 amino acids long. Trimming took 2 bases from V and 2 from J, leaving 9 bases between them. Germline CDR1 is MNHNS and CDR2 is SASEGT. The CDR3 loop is CASSELGRNYGYTF. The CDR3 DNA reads TGTGCCAGCAGTGAATTAGGCAGGAACTATGGCTACACCTTC.

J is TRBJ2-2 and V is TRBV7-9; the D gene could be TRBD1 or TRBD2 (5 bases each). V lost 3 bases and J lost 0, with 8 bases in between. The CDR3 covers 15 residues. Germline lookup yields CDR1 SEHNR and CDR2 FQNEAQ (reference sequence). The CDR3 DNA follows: TGTGCCAGCAGCTTGGGGACCACGAACACCGGGGAGCTGTTTTTT. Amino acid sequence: CASSLGTTNTGELFF.

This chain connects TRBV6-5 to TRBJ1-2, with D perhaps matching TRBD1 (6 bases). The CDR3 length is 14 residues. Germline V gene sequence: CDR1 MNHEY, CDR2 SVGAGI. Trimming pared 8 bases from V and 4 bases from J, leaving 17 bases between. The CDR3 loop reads CASHDRFRGYGYTF. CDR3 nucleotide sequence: TGTGCCAGCCATGACAGGTTTCGGGGCTATGGCTACACCTTC.

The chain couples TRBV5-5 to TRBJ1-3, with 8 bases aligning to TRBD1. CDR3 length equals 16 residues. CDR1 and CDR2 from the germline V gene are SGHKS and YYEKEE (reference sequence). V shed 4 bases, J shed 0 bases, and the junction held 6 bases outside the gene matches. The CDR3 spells CASSPGTGRSGNTIYF. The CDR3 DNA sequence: TGTGCCAGCAGCCCCGGGACAGGCCGCTCTGGAAACACCATATATTTT.

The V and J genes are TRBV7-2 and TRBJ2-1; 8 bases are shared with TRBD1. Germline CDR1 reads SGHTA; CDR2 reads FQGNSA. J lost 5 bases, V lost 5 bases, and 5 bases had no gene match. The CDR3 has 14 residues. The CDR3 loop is CASSPGQGHNEQFF. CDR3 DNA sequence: TGTGCCAGCAGCCCCGGACAGGGCCACAATGAGCAGTTCTTC.

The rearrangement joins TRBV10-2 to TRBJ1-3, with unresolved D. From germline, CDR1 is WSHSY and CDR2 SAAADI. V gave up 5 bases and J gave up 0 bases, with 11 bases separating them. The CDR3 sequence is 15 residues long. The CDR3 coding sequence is TGCGCCAGCAGTAGAGACGGGAGCTCTGGAAACACCATATATTTT. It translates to CASSRDGSSGNTIYF.

CDR3 nucleotides: TGTGCCAGTAGTGGGGTTGCCGGCACTGAAGCTTTCTTT. This gives the protein CASSGVAGTEAFF. The chain combines TRBV19 with TRBJ1-1; D is unresolved. Germline V gene lookup returns CDR1 LNHDA and CDR2 SQIVND (reference sequence). Trimming removed 5 bases at V and 4 bases at J, with 11 bases between. The CDR3 sequence is 13 residues long. The full variable domain, with the rest looked up from reference TRBV19 and TRBJ1-1, is DGGITQSPKYLFRKEGQNVTLSCEQNLNHDAMYWYRQDPGQGLRLIYYSQIVNDFQKGDIAEGYSVSREKKESFPLTVTSAQKNPTAFYLCASSGVAGTEAFFGQGTRLTVV.

Here the CDR3 DNA reads TGCAGTGCTAGAAGCGGTTACGAGCAGTACGTC. Its translation: CSARSGYEQYV. The chain couples TRBV20-1 to TRBJ2-7, with D possibly TRBD2 on 5 matching bases. The CDR3 extends over 11 amino acids. The V end lost 2 bases, the J end lost 4 bases, and 6 bases lay between the germline ends. From germline, CDR1 is DFQATT and CDR2 SNEGSKA (reference sequence).

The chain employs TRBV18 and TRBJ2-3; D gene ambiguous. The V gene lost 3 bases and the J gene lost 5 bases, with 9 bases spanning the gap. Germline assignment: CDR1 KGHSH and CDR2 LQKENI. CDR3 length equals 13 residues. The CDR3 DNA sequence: TGTGCCAGCTCACCCCAGGCTGAAGATACGCAGTATTTT. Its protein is CASSPQAEDTQYF.

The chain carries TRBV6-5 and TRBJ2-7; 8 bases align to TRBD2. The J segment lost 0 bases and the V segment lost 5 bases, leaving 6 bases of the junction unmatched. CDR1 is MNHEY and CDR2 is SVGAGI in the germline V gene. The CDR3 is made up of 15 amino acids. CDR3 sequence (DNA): TGTGCCAGCAGTCGGGGGGGCAGGAGCTCCTACGAGCAGTACGTC. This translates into CASSRGGRSSYEQYV.